These T cell receptor beta chains were read from a single sample in a study of cytomegalovirus exposure and HLA in healthy donors. The data were produced by immunoSEQ multiplex PCR, yet TCRdb's version contains in-frame clones alone and is incomplete. The table includes 130,000 or so clones, roughly four fifths detected once. Sequencing used PBMCs. The receptors come from a young man in good health and CMV-seropositive. Each CDR3 is given with its conserved first and last residue. Fields, in order: V gene, J gene, D gene, CDR3 DNA, CDR3 protein. A D gene is named only where the DNA matches it firmly.

V: TRBV29-1
J: TRBJ2-1
D: -
DNA: TGCAGCTTAAGGGCGGCGGGTGAGCAGTTCTTC
CDR3: CSLRAAGEQFF

V: TRBV5-6
J: TRBJ1-1
D: -
DNA: TGTGCCAGCAGGGATCAGGGGAACACTGAAGCTTTCTTT
CDR3: CASRDQGNTEAFF

V: TRBV27
J: TRBJ2-7
D: -
DNA: TGTGCCAGTCAGTTTACGACAGTTTCCTACGAGCAGTACTTC
CDR3: CASQFTTVSYEQYF

V: TRBV9
J: TRBJ1-3
D: -
DNA: TGTGCCAGCAGCGACCGGGGGGGGACCGCCGGAAACACCATATATTTT
CDR3: CASSDRGGTAGNTIYF

V: TRBV27
J: TRBJ1-2
D: TRBD1
DNA: TGTGCCAGCAGTTTATCGAACCAGGGGGCGTTCTATGGCTACACCTTC
CDR3: CASSLSNQGAFYGYTF

V: TRBV6-5
J: TRBJ1-2
D: -
DNA: TGTGCCAGCAGTTACGCCAGCGGGTTTAGGAATTATGGCTACACCTTC
CDR3: CASSYASGFRNYGYTF

V: TRBV6-1
J: TRBJ2-7
D: -
DNA: TGTGCCAGCAGTGAGGTAGCAGCTTACGAGCAGTACTTC
CDR3: CASSEVAAYEQYF

V: TRBV12-5
J: TRBJ1-2
D: -
DNA: TGTGCTAGTGGTCCGGGGTTTGATGACGGCTACACCTTC
CDR3: CASGPGFDDGYTF

V: TRBV4-1
J: TRBJ2-3
D: TRBD2
DNA: TGCGCCAGCAGCCAAGATGGACGGCCGGCGGGAGGAGGGGATACGCAGTATTTT
CDR3: CASSQDGRPAGGGDTQYF

V: TRBV30
J: TRBJ1-2
D: TRBD1
DNA: TGTGCCTGGACCCCGGACAGGGGAGAGGGCTACACCTTC
CDR3: CAWTPDRGEGYTF

V: TRBV9
J: TRBJ2-3
D: TRBD2
DNA: TGTGCCAGCAGCCCCAGGGCGGGAGGGGCAGATACGCAGTATTTT
CDR3: CASSPRAGGADTQYF

V: TRBV27
J: TRBJ2-1
D: -
DNA: TGTGCCAGCAGCGTGGGCGGGACCGGGAACGGTGAGCAGTTCTTC
CDR3: CASSVGGTGNGEQFF

V: TRBV6-1
J: TRBJ1-5
D: TRBD1
DNA: TGTGCCAGCTATAGGACAGGAGAAGGTCAGCCCCAGCATTTT
CDR3: CASYRTGEGQPQHF